This T cell receptor (beta chain) comes out of a study of glioma-infiltrating T cells after dendritic cell vaccination. Study summary: Patients received autologous tumor lysate-pulsed dendritic cell vaccination between about 2003 and 2013.

Amplification used 60 V beta primers and 13 J beta primers. Sequencing was performed with immunoSEQ multiplex PCR; in TCRdb, only in-frame clones are kept and a portion is missing. Here the sample spans approximately 50,000 clones, roughly 84% being singletons. The time point denotes: after dendritic cell vaccination, including at tumor progression/relapse. Germline-derived CDR1 and CDR2 are SGHVS and FNYEAQ. V was pared by 0 bases and J by 5 bases, with 9 bases between. This CDR3 has 14 amino acids. This chain links TRBV7-6 with TRBJ2-3; tentative D call: TRBD1 (6 bases). Source: blood, taken after dendritic cell vaccination. The TCR sequence derives from a human donor with glioblastoma. The CDR3 region has the DNA TGTGCCAGCAGCTTAGCGGCAGGGGTAGATACGCAGTATTTT. Translated: CASSLAAGVDTQYF.